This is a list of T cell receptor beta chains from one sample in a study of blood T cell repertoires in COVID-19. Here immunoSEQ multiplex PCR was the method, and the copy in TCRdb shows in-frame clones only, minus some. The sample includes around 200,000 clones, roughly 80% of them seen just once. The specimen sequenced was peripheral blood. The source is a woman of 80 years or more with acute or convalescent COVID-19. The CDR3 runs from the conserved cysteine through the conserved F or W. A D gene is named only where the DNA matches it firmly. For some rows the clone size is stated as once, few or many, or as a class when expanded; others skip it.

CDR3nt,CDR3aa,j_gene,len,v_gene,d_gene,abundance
TGTGCCAGCAGCTCCGAGGGGGCGACTCGCTTCTTTAATGAAAAACTGTTTTTT,CASSSEGATRFFNEKLFF,TRBJ1-4,18,TRBV5-6,TRBD1,.
TGTGCCAGCAGCCAAACCGCAGGGGGCGCCGGGGAGCTGTTTTTT,CASSQTAGGAGELFF,TRBJ2-2,15,TRBV7-3,TRBD1,.
TGTGCCAGCAGCCCTTGGGGACTAGGGTCCGAGCAGTACTTC,CASSPWGLGSEQYF,TRBJ2-7,14,TRBV7-8,TRBD2,.
TGTGCCAGCAGCACCGGACACTCATACACTGAAGCTTTCTTT,CASSTGHSYTEAFF,TRBJ1-1,14,TRBV7-2,.,.
TGTGCCAGTAGTTTCGCTGGACAGGGCCAAGAGACCCAGTACTTC,CASSFAGQGQETQYF,TRBJ2-5,15,TRBV19,TRBD1,.
TGTGCCAGCAGCTCTCTAGCCTCCTACGAGCAGTACTTC,CASSSLASYEQYF,TRBJ2-7,13,TRBV6-5,.,.
TGTGCCAGCAGCCTTCGACAGGGGACGAGCACAGATACGCAGTATTTT,CASSLRQGTSTDTQYF,TRBJ2-3,16,TRBV9,TRBD1,few
TGTGCCAGCAGCACCGGGGTCATGAATTCACCCCTCCACTTT,CASSTGVMNSPLHF,TRBJ1-6,14,TRBV7-9,.,.
TGTGCCAGCACCGGGAACACTGAAGCTTTCTTT,CASTGNTEAFF,TRBJ1-1,11,TRBV6-5,.,once
TGCAGCGTTGCAGGGCAGGGTACGAATGAGCAGTTCTTC,CSVAGQGTNEQFF,TRBJ2-1,13,TRBV29-1,.,.
TGTGCCACCAGTGATCCCGCCAGGGCCGAGAGGGGCTACACCTTC,CATSDPARAERGYTF,TRBJ1-2,15,TRBV24-1,.,.
TGTGCCAGCAGCGCGGGGGATACCCTAGCGGGAAGCTACGAGCAGTACTTC,CASSAGDTLAGSYEQYF,TRBJ2-7,17,TRBV4-2,TRBD2,.
TGCGCCAGCAGCACCGGACAGACTTCAGAGCCCCAGCATTTT,CASSTGQTSEPQHF,TRBJ1-5,14,TRBV5-1,.,.
TGCGCCAGCAGCTTTCCTGGGGGCGGGACAGGGATGAACACTGAAGCTTTCTTT,CASSFPGGGTGMNTEAFF,TRBJ1-1,18,TRBV5-1,TRBD1,.
TGCAGTGCTAAAAACCAGGATGGGCAGTACTTC,CSAKNQDGQYF,TRBJ2-4,11,TRBV20-1,.,.
TGTGCCTGCCGAAAGGGGGCTGACACTGAAGCTTTCTTT,CACRKGADTEAFF,TRBJ1-1,13,TRBV30,TRBD1,.
TGTGCCAGCAGCCTGAGTAGCTTCGGTGAGCAGTTCTTC,CASSLSSFGEQFF,TRBJ2-1,13,TRBV14,.,.
TGTGCCAGCAGCCGCCAGGGGGCCTCTCAGCCCCAGCATTTT,CASSRQGASQPQHF,TRBJ1-5,14,TRBV28,TRBD1,.
TGTGCCTGGAGTGGACAAAGCACTGAAGCTTTCTTT,CAWSGQSTEAFF,TRBJ1-1,12,TRBV30,.,.
TGTGCCAGCAGCGTCGGACAGGGGGCTAATGAAAAACTGTTTTTT,CASSVGQGANEKLFF,TRBJ1-4,15,TRBV7-3,TRBD1,.
TGTGCCAGTAGTAGACTGGCGGGCCTTAGCACAGATACGCAGTATTTT,CASSRLAGLSTDTQYF,TRBJ2-3,16,TRBV19,.,.
TGCGCCAGCAGCTTGGATCAGGGGGGCTCCTACAATGAGCAGTTCTTC,CASSLDQGGSYNEQFF,TRBJ2-1,16,TRBV5-1,.,.
TGCAGCGTCAGACATATAACTAACTATGGCTACACCTTC,CSVRHITNYGYTF,TRBJ1-2,13,TRBV29-1,.,.
TGTGCTAGTGGTCCCTCCGGGGGGCAGGGTGGCTACACCTTC,CASGPSGGQGGYTF,TRBJ1-2,14,TRBV12-5,.,.
TGTGCTAGCAGCATCGACAGGGATCAGCCCCAGCATTTT,CASSIDRDQPQHF,TRBJ1-5,13,TRBV7-7,TRBD1,.
TGTGCCAGCAGTTTACAGGGGAGCTATGGCTACACCTTC,CASSLQGSYGYTF,TRBJ1-2,13,TRBV28,.,.
TGTGCCAGCGGTATGGCTGAAAAACTGTTTTTT,CASGMAEKLFF,TRBJ1-4,11,TRBV3-1/TRBV3-2,.,few
TGTGCTAGTGGTTTGGGGAAAGGGACAGGGGTCGCCTACGAGCAGTACTTC,CASGLGKGTGVAYEQYF,TRBJ2-7,17,TRBV12-5,TRBD1,.
TGTGCCAGCAGTATCGGACTGGCCCAAGAGACCCAGTACTTC,CASSIGLAQETQYF,TRBJ2-5,14,TRBV6-5,.,.
TGCGCCAGCAGCCAAGATGCGGGCCAAGAGACCCAGTACTTC,CASSQDAGQETQYF,TRBJ2-5,14,TRBV4-3,.,.
TGTGCCAGTAGTACTCAGGGGGCTGTCGATGAGCAGTTCTTC,CASSTQGAVDEQFF,TRBJ2-1,14,TRBV19,TRBD1,.
TGTGCCAGCAGCCAGGTCGGACAGGCGGGGAATGAGCAGTTCTTC,CASSQVGQAGNEQFF,TRBJ2-1,15,TRBV4-2,.,.
TGTGCCAGCTCACCACCGAACAGACCCACAGATACGCAGTATTTT,CASSPPNRPTDTQYF,TRBJ2-3,15,TRBV18,.,.
TGTGCCAGCTCACCAGGCGGGGGAAGTAACACCGGGGAGCTGTTTTTT,CASSPGGGSNTGELFF,TRBJ2-2,16,TRBV18,TRBD2,.
TGTGCCAGCAGACCAGGGCCGCGAACTAATGAAAAACTGTTTTTT,CASRPGPRTNEKLFF,TRBJ1-4,15,TRBV27,.,.